Below, one T cell receptor beta chain is given with its context. This receptor's antigen is unknown. No much larger clone exists at a distance of one base, and base qualities are not known. CDR1 and CDR2 were assigned from the germline V gene (reference sequence) as SGHNT and YYREEE. Trimming takes 1 base from V and 3 bases from J, and the germline ends sit 13 bases apart. The CDR3, cysteine through phenylalanine, is 15 amino acids long. Just CDR3 DNA is preserved here, 45 bases in frame from base 1. This specimen belongs to a study of blood T cell repertoires in COVID-19 (dated by TCRdb to the early 2020s). Turning to the overall study: Samples covering the acute and convalescent phases of COVID-19 were provided by collaborators in the United States, Italy and Spain. Sample metadata almost always included a de-identified subject ID, COVID-19 status, age in years and sex. The repertoires were released in a freely available public database intended as a resource for research on the immune response to SARS-CoV-2. The samples were drawn from two sources: the first 160 participants of the ongoing ImmuneRACE study, and 1,254 subjects contributed by 6 global collaborators. HLA class I and class II types, where available, came from metadata supplied by the sample provider rather than from assay-based typing. The prospective study material was composed of cDNA or gDNA derived from T cells, B-cell-depleted T cells, or PBMCs. The dataset comprised deeply sampled blood TCRbeta repertoires from subjects exposed to, actively infected with, or recovered from COVID-19.

TCRbeta CDR3 regions were amplified from genomic DNA by means of the immunoSEQ Assay, a bias-controlled multiplex PCR. The original pipeline was this. Within the assay, amplification of reference gene primers was used to estimate how many nucleated cells each sample contained. To quantify the absolute abundance of each unique TCRbeta CDR3 rearrangement, sequence reads were collapsed and filtered. For each sample, productive Simpson clonality was calculated as the square root of Simpson's diversity index over productive rearrangements. TCRdb holds this immuneACCESS table with in-frame rearrangements only. Some clones are missing; in checked studies, unresolved V genes explain under half, and the rest has no known cause. Clone size and V and J calls were adopted from that table, with D and trimming inferred from the DNA. This sample comprises 270,000 or so clones, more than 65% of them detected only once. The top ten clones comprise roughly 3.1% of the sample.

What the study reported, not specific to this receptor: Clinical and demographic metadata were provided uncurated, with the amount varying by source and participant.

Enrolling through a virtual design, the prospective study's participants ranged in age from roughly 18 to 89 years and lived across around 25 United States geographic areas. In the prospective study, participants were assigned to cohorts based on the clinical history participants reported in a screening survey and a study questionnaire. For ImmuneRACE Cohort 3, a participant was defined as recovered based on two consecutive negative NP/OP PCR tests, clearance by a healthcare professional, or resolution of symptoms. In the prospective study, whole blood, serum and a nasopharyngeal or oropharyngeal swab were collected from each participant by mobile phlebotomists. Over a roughly 2-month period, participants in the prospective study had the option of providing additional blood draws and questionnaires. Prospective study blood samples were shipped either frozen or at room temperature before DNA extraction.

Sequenced sample: PBMCs or T cells enriched from blood (not recorded which). The TCR comes from a man in his forties or fifties who had recovered from COVID-19. Here the chain combines TRBV5-4 and TRBJ1-1; the best D guess is TRBD1, with 6 bases matching. The DNA sequence is given as TGTGCCAGCAGCTTGTGGTGGGGGGGCGACACTGAAGCTTTCTTT. It codes for CASSLWWGGDTEAFF.